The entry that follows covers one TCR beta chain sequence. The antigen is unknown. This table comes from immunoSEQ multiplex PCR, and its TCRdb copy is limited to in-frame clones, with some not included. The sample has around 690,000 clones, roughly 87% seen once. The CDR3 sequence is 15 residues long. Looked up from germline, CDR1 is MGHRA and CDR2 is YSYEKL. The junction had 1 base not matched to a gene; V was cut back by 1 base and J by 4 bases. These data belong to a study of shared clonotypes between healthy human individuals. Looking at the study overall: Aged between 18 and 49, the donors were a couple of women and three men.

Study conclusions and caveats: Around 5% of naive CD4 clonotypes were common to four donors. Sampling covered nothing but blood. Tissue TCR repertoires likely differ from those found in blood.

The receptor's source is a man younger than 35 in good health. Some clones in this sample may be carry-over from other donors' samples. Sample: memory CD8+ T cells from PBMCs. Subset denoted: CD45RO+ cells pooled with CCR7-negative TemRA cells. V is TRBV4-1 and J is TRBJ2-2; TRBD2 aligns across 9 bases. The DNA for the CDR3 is TGCGCCAGCAGCCAAGCACTAGCGGGCACCGGGGAGCTGTTTTTT. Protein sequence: CASSQALAGTGELFF.